This T cell receptor beta chain was recovered during a study of CD8+ T cells in alopecia areata. RNA, once extracted, was reverse transcribed into cDNA for use as the sequencing template. The repertoire was sequenced with immunoSEQ multiplex PCR; TCRdb's copy has only in-frame clones and lacks some. The sample contains some 120,000 clones, under 60% of which appear only once. Treatment indicated: oral pan-JAK inhibitor, 5-10 mg twice daily. V shed 6 bases, J shed 2 bases, and the junction held 4 bases outside the gene matches. This CDR3 has 13 residues. Germline CDR1 and CDR2: MNHEY and SMNVEV (reference sequence).

This receptor was obtained from a human donor with alopecia areata. This specimen was CD8+ T cells sorted from blood, taken at week 24, from a patient treated with tofacitinib. This chain joins TRBV27 and TRBJ2-7; 7 bases align to TRBD1. CDR3 DNA sequence: TGTGCCAGCAGGAAGGACAGGACCTACGAGCAGTACTTC. Translated, it gives CASRKDRTYEQYF.